Included here is one T cell receptor (beta chain) sequence, with context. What it recognizes is unknown. This record belongs to a study of T cell responses to AZD1222 COVID-19 vaccine. General study points: Spike-specific TCR breadth and depth grew following two AZD1222 doses.

Assay used: immunoSEQ multiplex PCR; TCRdb lists only in-frame clones, some missing. The sample holds around 97,000 clones, roughly nine tenths seen once. Source: peripheral blood, taken on day 0 of AZD1222 vaccination. This sequence originates from an adult in good health.

The CDR3 DNA reads TGTGCCAGTAGTATTCGGGGACAGGGGGACGAGCAGTACTTC. It specifies CASSIRGQGDEQYF. The chain couples TRBV19 to TRBJ2-7; 11 nucleotides align to TRBD1. CDR1 is LNHDA and CDR2 is SQIVND in the germline V gene (reference sequence). The CDR3 has 14 amino acids. Trimming removed 3 bases from V and 5 bases from J; junction bases left unmatched: 3.